This T cell receptor beta chain emerged from a study of cytomegalovirus exposure and HLA in healthy donors. Whole-study context: HLA-typed donors were the source of some 80 million unique TCRs, which an early data release held. Study-wide findings and caveats: Sequencing depth across donors, presence/absence analyses assumed, was roughly uniform. Approximately 160 TCR beta chains were listed as cytomegalovirus-associated.

This clone was detected a few times. The antigen remains undetermined. Germline CDR1 is MDHEN and CDR2 is SYDVKM. The V end was cut by 10 bases, the J end by 7 bases, with 16 bases between. The length of the CDR3 is 12 residues. PCR employed 60 Vbeta and 13 Jbeta primers. The protocol was immunoSEQ multiplex PCR, while the TCRdb copy is restricted to in-frame clones and leaves out a portion. The sample yields about 130,000 clones, over 70% seen once. The gene calls are TRBV28 and TRBJ1-1; maybe TRBD1 (5 bases). The sequenced sample was PBMCs. This sequence originates from a woman in her forties in good health and CMV-seronegative. The CDR3 DNA sequence: TGTGCCACCGGCGGGGGTCCGGGTGAAGCTTTCTTT. Encoded protein: CATGGGPGEAFF.